This record concerns one TCR beta chain sequence. Its antigen has not been determined. Base qualities are not recorded, but no much larger clone differs from it by a single base. The immunoSEQ Assay, a bias-controlled multiplex PCR, was used to amplify TCRbeta CDR3 regions from genomic DNA. From the authors' description of their analysis: The number of nucleated cells in each sample was estimated from the amplification of reference gene primers within the assay. Sequence reads were collapsed and filtered to measure the absolute abundance of every unique TCRbeta CDR3 rearrangement. For each sample, productive Simpson clonality was calculated as the square root of Simpson's diversity index over productive rearrangements. TCRdb took this table from immuneACCESS and kept in-frame rearrangements with V and J called. Such tables lack part of the clones; where checked against another copy, unresolved V genes explain under half of the gap, and the rest is unexplained. The V and J calls and clone size come from that table; D and trimming were worked out from the DNA. The sample profile shows 150,000 to 200,000 clones; over 80% of them were found once. Together, the top ten hold roughly 9% of the sample.

Trimming removed 3 bases from V and 8 bases from J; the gene matches leave 8 bases unexplained. The germline V gene provides CDR1 SGDLS and CDR2 YYNGEE. Including the terminal cysteine and phenylalanine, the CDR3 comprises 14 residues. Solely the CDR3 DNA is kept, with 42 bases framed from the first base. Whole blood was collected in K2EDTA tubes by collaborating institutions according to the institutions' own protocols. Collaborator samples were shipped for TCRbeta analysis as frozen whole blood, isolated PBMCs, or DNA extracted from either sample type. This specimen comes from a study of blood T cell repertoires in COVID-19 (dated by TCRdb to about 2020). Broadly, across the study: Samples covering the acute and convalescent phases of COVID-19 were provided by collaborators in the United States, Italy and Spain. The material from the prospective study consisted of cDNA or gDNA derived from T cells, B-cell-depleted T cells, or PBMCs. Samples came from the ongoing ImmuneRACE study (first 160 participants) plus 1,254 subjects from 6 global collaborators. Sample metadata almost always included a de-identified subject ID, COVID-19 status, age in years and sex. Where available, HLA class I and class II types were taken from metadata supplied by the sample provider and were not determined by assay-based typing. The repertoires were released in a freely available public database meant as a resource for research on the immune response to SARS-CoV-2. The dataset comprised deeply sampled blood TCRbeta repertoires from subjects exposed to, actively infected with, or recovered from COVID-19.

Results the study describes overall, beyond this receptor: The amount of clinical and demographic metadata varied by source and participant and was provided uncurated.

This TCR was recovered from a woman of 80 years or more with active or convalescent COVID-19. The chain is assembled from TRBV9 and TRBJ1-2; 9 central bases correspond to TRBD1. Sequenced sample: peripheral blood. CDR3 protein: CASSEAGTGMGYTF. The sequence in DNA is TGTGCCAGCAGCGAGGCCGGGACAGGGATGGGCTACACCTTC.